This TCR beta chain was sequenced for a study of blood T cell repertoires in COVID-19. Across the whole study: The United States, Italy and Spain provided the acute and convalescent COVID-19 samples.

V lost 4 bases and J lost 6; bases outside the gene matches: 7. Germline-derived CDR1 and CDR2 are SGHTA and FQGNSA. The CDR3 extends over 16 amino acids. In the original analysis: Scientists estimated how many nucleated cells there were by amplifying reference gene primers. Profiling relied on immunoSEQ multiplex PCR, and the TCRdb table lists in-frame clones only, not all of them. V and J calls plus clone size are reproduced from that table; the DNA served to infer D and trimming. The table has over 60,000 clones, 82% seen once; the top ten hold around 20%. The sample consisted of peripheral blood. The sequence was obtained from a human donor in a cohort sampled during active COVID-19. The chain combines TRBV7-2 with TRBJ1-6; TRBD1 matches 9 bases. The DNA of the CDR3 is TGTGCCAGCAGCTGGGCTCCGGGACAGGGTAATTCACCCCTCCACTTT. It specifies CASSWAPGQGNSPLHF.